The clone carrying this TCR beta chain was seen only a few times. The antigen remains undetermined. A J-beta primer mix and a sample-barcoded 5' primer were used in a second PCR of roughly 7 to 12 cycles. With 12 random nucleotides, a template-switch adaptor tagged each individual cDNA molecule. TCRdb ran MiXCR on the 5' RACE reads and lists one entry per CDR3 protein. In the table there are under 800,000 distinct CDR3 sequences, 43% of which are singletons. Looked up from germline, CDR1 is SGHDT and CDR2 is YYEEEE. V was clipped by 5 bases and J by 0 bases, with 12 bases between them. The CDR3 is 14 amino acids. This specimen belongs to a study of blood T cells in healthy people across ages. Points from the study as a whole: From one million sequenced T cells, diversity estimates were lower bounds. What prevented conclusive comparison of naive and antigen-experienced cells was that PBMCs were unsorted. The recorded TCR beta diversity per million T cells decreased in a roughly linear manner with age.

The sequence was obtained from a woman aged 55-70 years in good health. The rearrangement uses TRBV5-6 and TRBJ2-7, with unresolved D. The material sequenced was blood. The CDR3 coding sequence is TGTGCCAGCAGGCTTAAGATAACCTCCTACGAGCAGTACTTC. This encodes CASRLKITSYEQYF.